The T cell receptor (beta chain) under discussion was sequenced for a study of T cell repertoires in cytomegalovirus infection (dated by TCRdb to between 2019 and 2020). Some background on the complete study: Peptide stimulations targeted recently identified HLA-C-restricted CMV epitopes, whose presentation resists viral immunomodulation, together with well-studied HLA-B-restricted epitopes. Because public TCR beta signatures pointed to carriage of CMV infection together with the matching HLA type, the HLA type of each donor mattered for the analysis.

Sequencing took place on an Illumina HiSeq 1500. TCRdb applied fastp at Q25 and MiXCR to the public reads, then kept only in-frame beta chains. Entries that share a CDR3 protein sequence are merged under the most common genes and DNA. The sample records 800,000 to 950,000 distinct CDR3 sequences, over 25% of which are singletons. The top ten clonotypes cover approximately 13% of the sample. What the research found in general, with its limitations: In the ex vivo response, HLA-C-restricted CMV-specific TCR beta clonotypes were dominant, and in two of eight donors the single most frequent clonotype came from this HLA-C-restricted group. In both this cohort and an independent roughly 350-donor cohort, the cumulative frequency of public TCR beta family members distinguished carriers of CMV infection plus the relevant HLA type.

This clonotype was observed a handful of times. Which antigen it targets is not known. No base qualities exist here, and no much larger clone lies one base off it. Read against the paper, the sample's treatment or condition label means: in vitro stimulation with specific CMV peptide epitopes to enrich CMV-specific T cells. Material: cultured CD8+ T cells from PBMCs, obtained from culture after CMV antigen stimulation. This receptor was identified in a human donor in good health (CMV status not recorded). Some clones in this sample may be carry-over from other donors' samples.

The nucleotides are TGTGCCAGCAGTGGCTCTCCAGGAGGCTACACCTTC. It codes for CASSGSPGGYTF. The receptor chain draws on TRBV2 and TRBJ1-2, with the D gene not confidently named. The germline V gene specifies SNHLY as CDR1 and FYNNEI as CDR2. CDR3 length: 12 amino acids, cysteine to phenylalanine. Only the CDR3 DNA is retained, 36 bases long and in frame from the first base. Trimming costs V 4 bases and J 8 bases, and their ends lie 11 bases apart.